The next 7 T cell receptor beta chains were all read from a single sample in a study of shared clonotypes between healthy human individuals. The assay was immunoSEQ multiplex PCR, and TCRdb's table has in-frame clones only and misses some. The sample holds over 1.4 million clones, approximately 97% seen once. Source material: naive CD4+ T cells sorted from blood. Subset of the sample: CD45RA+ positively selected. The receptors stem from a man aged 25-40 years in good health.

A single count supports this clone. V and J are TRBV7-9 and TRBJ1-4; no definite D call. Germline V CDR1 and CDR2: SEHNR, FQNEAQ (reference sequence). With 0 bases removed from V and 0 bases from J, the gap between germline ends came to 8 bases. The CDR3 length is 16 residues. DNA for the CDR3: TGTGCCAGCAGCTTAGCGTTGGGTGCAACTAATGAAAAACTGTTTTTT. It yields the protein CASSLALGATNEKLFF.

The genes are TRBV7-2 and TRBJ2-1; 11 nucleotides align to TRBD2. Per germline, CDR1 SGHTA and CDR2 FQGNSA. The CDR3 runs 16 residues. V shed 6 bases, J shed 7 bases, and the junction held 11 bases outside the gene matches. This chain's CDR3 is CASRYRLAGMPNEQFF. The CDR3 region has the DNA TGTGCCAGCAGATACCGACTAGCGGGAATGCCGAATGAGCAGTTCTTC. The full variable domain, its missing parts supplied by reference TRBV7-2 and TRBJ2-1, is GAGVSQSPSNKVTEKGKDVELRCDPISGHTALYWYRQSLGQGLEFLIYFQGNSAPDKSGLPSDRFSAERTGGSVSTLTIQRTQQEDSAVYLCASRYRLAGMPNEQFFGPGTRLTVL.

The J gene is TRBJ2-6, the V gene TRBV14; 10 bases align to TRBD1. After removal of 5 bases from V and 2 bases from J, the junction contained 3 bases not matched to a gene. CDR3 length: 16 amino acids. CDR1 is SGHDN and CDR2 is FVKESK in the germline V gene. The CDR3: CASSDRGHAGANVLTF. CDR3 coding DNA: TGTGCCAGCAGCGACAGGGGGCACGCTGGGGCCAACGTCCTGACTTTC.

The rearrangement joins TRBV7-9 to TRBJ2-7, with 11 bases identical to TRBD2. The CDR3 contains 15 residues. Per germline, CDR1 SEHNR and CDR2 FQNEAQ (reference sequence). The trim removed 5 bases at V and 5 bases at J, leaving 8 bases unmatched. CDR3 bases: TGTGCCAGCAGCACCACTAGCGGGAGTTTCAACGAGCAGTACTTC. This translates into CASSTTSGSFNEQYF.

The V and J genes are TRBV11-2 and TRBJ1-2, with a weak D call TRBD1 (6 bases). Deletions cut 1 base from V and 1 base from J, with 19 bases between. Per the germline V gene, CDR1 is SGHAT and CDR2 is FQNNGV. This CDR3 spans 18 amino acids. CDR3 sequence reads: CASSLVAGQRFLNYGYTF. DNA for the CDR3: TGTGCCAGCAGCTTAGTGGCAGGACAGCGCTTCCTTAACTATGGCTACACCTTC.

The chain has TRBV18 and TRBJ2-1, with no clear D. The length of the CDR3 is 14 residues. CDR1 is KGHSH and CDR2 is LQKENI in the germline V gene. Trimming removed 0 bases at V and 6 bases at J, with 9 bases between. The CDR3 DNA reads as TGTGCCAGCTCACCACCATCCAGTAGCAATGAGCAGTTCTTC. Its protein product is CASSPPSSSNEQFF.

The chain recombines TRBV27 with TRBJ2-2; possible D gene TRBD2, 6 bases. The CDR3 length is 14 residues. The V end lost 2 bases, the J end lost 8 bases, and 12 bases lay between the germline ends. In germline, CDR1 is MNHEY, CDR2 SMNVEV (reference sequence). CDR3 sequence reads: CASSLGRGRGELFF. CDR3 in DNA: TGTGCCAGCAGTTTAGGCCGGGGGAGGGGGGAGCTGTTTTTT.